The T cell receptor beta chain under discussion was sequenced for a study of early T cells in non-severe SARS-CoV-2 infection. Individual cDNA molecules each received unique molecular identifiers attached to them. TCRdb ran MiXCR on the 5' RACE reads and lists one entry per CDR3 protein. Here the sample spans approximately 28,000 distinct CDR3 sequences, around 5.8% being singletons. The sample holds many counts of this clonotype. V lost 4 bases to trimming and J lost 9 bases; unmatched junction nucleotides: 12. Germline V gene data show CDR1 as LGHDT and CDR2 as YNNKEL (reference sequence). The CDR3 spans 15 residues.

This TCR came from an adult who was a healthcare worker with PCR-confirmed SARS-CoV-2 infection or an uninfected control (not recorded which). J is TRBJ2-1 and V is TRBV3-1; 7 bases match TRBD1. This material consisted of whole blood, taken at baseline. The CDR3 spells CASSPHPGRGREQFF. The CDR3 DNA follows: TGTGCCAGCAGCCCTCACCCGGGAAGGGGGCGTGAGCAGTTCTTC.